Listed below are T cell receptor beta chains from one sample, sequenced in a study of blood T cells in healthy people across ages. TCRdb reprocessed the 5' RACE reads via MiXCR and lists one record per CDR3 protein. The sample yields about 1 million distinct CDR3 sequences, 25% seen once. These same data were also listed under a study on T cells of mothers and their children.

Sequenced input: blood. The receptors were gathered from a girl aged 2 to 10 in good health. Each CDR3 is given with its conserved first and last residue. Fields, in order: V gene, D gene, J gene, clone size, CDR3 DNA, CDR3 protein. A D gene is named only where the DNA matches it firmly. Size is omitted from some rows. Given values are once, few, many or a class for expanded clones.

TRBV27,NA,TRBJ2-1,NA,TGTGCCAGCAGTTTATCGGTTACGACAGTATACAATGAGCAGTTCTTC,CASSLSVTTVYNEQFF
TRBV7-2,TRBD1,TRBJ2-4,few,TGTGCCAGCAGCATCAGGGGGCTTGGAAACATTCAGTACTTC,CASSIRGLGNIQYF
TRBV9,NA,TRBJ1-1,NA,TGTGCCAGCAGCCCAGGGGCGGGGGGAGTGGACACTGAAGCTTTCTTT,CASSPGAGGVDTEAFF
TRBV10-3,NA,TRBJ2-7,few,TGTGCCATCATGGGTTCGAGCTCCTACGAGCAGTACTTC,CAIMGSSSYEQYF
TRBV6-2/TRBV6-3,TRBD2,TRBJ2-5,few,TGTGCCAGCAGCAACCCTAGCGGACCGGCCGAGACCCAGTACTTC,CASSNPSGPAETQYF
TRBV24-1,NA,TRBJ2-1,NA,TGTGCCACCAGTGACCAAGGGTTTCAGCGGAACAATGAGCAGTTCTTC,CATSDQGFQRNNEQFF
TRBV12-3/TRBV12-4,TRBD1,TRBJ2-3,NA,TGTGCCAGCAGTCCTGGTCCCCGCAACAGGGGGAGCACAGATACGCAGTATTTT,CASSPGPRNRGSTDTQYF
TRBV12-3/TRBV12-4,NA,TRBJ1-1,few,TGTGCCAGCAGTTTAGCGGGAATAGTAGGTGGAGTTTCAGGTGAAGCTTTCTTT,CASSLAGIVGGVSGEAFF
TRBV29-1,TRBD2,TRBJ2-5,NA,TGCAGCGTTGACTCGCGGGAGGGTCGGGAGACCCAGTACTTC,CSVDSREGRETQYF
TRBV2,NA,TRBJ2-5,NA,TGTGCCAGCAGTGACGTCCGGGGCGGTGTTGGCGAGACCCAGTACTTC,CASSDVRGGVGETQYF
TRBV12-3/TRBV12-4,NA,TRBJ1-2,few,TGTGCCAGCAGTTTTGCAGGGGTCGGCTACACCTTC,CASSFAGVGYTF
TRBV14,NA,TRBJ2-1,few,TGTGCCAGCAGCCAACTTTACGCTGCTTCCTACAATGAGCAGTTCTTC,CASSQLYAASYNEQFF
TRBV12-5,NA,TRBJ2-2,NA,TGTGCTAGTGGTTTGTCCCTCCGGACCGGGGAGCTGTTTTTT,CASGLSLRTGELFF
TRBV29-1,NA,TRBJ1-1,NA,TGCAGCGTTGAAGAGGGGGTCTCAGGGAGAGCTTTCTTT,CSVEEGVSGRAFF
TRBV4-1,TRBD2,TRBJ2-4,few,TGCGCCAGCAGCCAATCACACGGGACTAGCGGGATCAACATTCAGTACTTC,CASSQSHGTSGINIQYF
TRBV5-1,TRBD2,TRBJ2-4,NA,TGCGCCAGCAGCCCTATCGGGAGGGGCATTCAGTACTTC,CASSPIGRGIQYF
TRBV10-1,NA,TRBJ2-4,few,TGCGCCAGCAGTGCTTCAGGGAAGGACATTCAGTACTTC,CASSASGKDIQYF
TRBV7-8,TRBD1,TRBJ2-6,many,TGTGCCAGCAGTCCACAGGGGACTGGGGCCAACGTCCTGACTTTC,CASSPQGTGANVLTF
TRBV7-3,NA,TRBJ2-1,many,TGTGCCAGCAGCTTAAGAAAGGACCATGAGCAGTTCTTC,CASSLRKDHEQFF
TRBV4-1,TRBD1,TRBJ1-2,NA,TGCGCCAGCAGCCAAGAAAACAGGGGGGTCCATGGCTACACCTTC,CASSQENRGVHGYTF
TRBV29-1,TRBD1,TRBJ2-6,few,TGCAGCGTTGCCCACACTTCGACAGGGGGCCACTCTGGGGCCAACGTCCTGACTTTC,CSVAHTSTGGHSGANVLTF
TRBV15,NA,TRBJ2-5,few,TGTGCCACCAGCAGAGGTTTGGTGGGGGGCTACCAAGAGACCCAGTACTTC,CATSRGLVGGYQETQYF
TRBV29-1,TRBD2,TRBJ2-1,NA,TGCAGCGTTGAAGAGGGGGGGAATGAGCAGTTCTTC,CSVEEGGNEQFF
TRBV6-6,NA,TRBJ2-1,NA,TGTGCCACTAGCCCCCGGCGGATCAATGAGCAGTTCTTC,CATSPRRINEQFF
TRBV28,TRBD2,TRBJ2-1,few,TGTACCAGCAGTACCGTAGCGGGAGCCAATGAGCAGTTCTTC,CTSSTVAGANEQFF
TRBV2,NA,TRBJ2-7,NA,TGTGCCAGCAGTGGATTCTCCGGGACTGATTACTCCTACGAGCAGTACTTC,CASSGFSGTDYSYEQYF
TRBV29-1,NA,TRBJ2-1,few,TGCAGCGTTGAAGACAGGGTAGCCTACAATGAGCAGTTCTTC,CSVEDRVAYNEQFF
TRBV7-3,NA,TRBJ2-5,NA,TGTGCCGGCAGCTTATTAGGGGAATTGGGGACCCAGTACTTC,CAGSLLGELGTQYF
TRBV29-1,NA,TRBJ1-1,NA,TGCTGCGTTGAGACTCTCATGAACACTGAAGCTTTCTTT,CCVETLMNTEAFF
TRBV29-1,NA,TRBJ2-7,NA,TGCAGCGTTGTTGGGGGACTCTACGAGCAGTACTTC,CSVVGGLYEQYF
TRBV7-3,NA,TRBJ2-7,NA,TGTGCCAGCAGCCCCGGCCCGGCATCTCTCTACGAGCAGTACTTC,CASSPGPASLYEQYF
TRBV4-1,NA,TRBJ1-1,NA,TGCGCCAGCGGGACTGTCGTGGGCTCTGAAGCTTTCTTT,CASGTVVGSEAFF
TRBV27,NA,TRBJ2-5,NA,TGTGCCAGCAGTTTAGCGGTTACCGAAAGAGGAGAGACCCAGTACTTC,CASSLAVTERGETQYF
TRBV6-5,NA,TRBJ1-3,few,TGTGCCAGCAGCCTTACGGTTATGGGAAACACCATATATTTT,CASSLTVMGNTIYF
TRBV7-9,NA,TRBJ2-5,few,TGTGCCAGCAGCTTAGATGGCGCAGTAGAGACCCAGTACTTC,CASSLDGAVETQYF
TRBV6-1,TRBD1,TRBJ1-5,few,TGTGCCAGCCGAGCTACAGGGGGCAATCAGCCCCAGCATTTT,CASRATGGNQPQHF
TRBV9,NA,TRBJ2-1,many,TGTGCCAGCAGCGAAAACGTGGGGACGATGTACAATGAGCAGTTCTTC,CASSENVGTMYNEQFF
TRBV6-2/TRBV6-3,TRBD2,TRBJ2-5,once,TGTGCCAGCAGTTATGGCCTAGCGGGAGGTGGGCGGGAGACCCAGTACTTC,CASSYGLAGGGRETQYF
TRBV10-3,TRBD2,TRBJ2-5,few,TGTGCCATCAGGAGGACTAGCGGGGAACAAGAGACCCAGTACTTC,CAIRRTSGEQETQYF
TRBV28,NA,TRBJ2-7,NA,TGTGCCAGCATGACCAGCTTTGACGAGCAGTACTTC,CASMTSFDEQYF
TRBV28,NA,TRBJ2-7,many,TGTGCCAGCAGTCGCTACGAGCAGTACTTC,CASSRYEQYF
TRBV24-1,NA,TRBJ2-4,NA,TGTGCCACCAGTGATTTAAAAGGGGGCAAAAACATTCAGTACTTC,CATSDLKGGKNIQYF
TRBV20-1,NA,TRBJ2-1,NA,TGCAGTGCCATAACGACATCCTACAATGATCAGTTCTTC,CSAITTSYNDQFF
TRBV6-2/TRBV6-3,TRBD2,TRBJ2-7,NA,TGTGCCAGCAGTTACGGACTAGCTTACTACGAGCAGTACTTC,CASSYGLAYYEQYF
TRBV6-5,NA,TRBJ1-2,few,TGTGCCAGCAGACCTCTAGGGGAGGAGGGCTACACCTTC,CASRPLGEEGYTF
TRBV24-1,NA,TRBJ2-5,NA,TGTGCCACCAGTGAATGGGACAACCAAGAGACCCAGTACTTC,CATSEWDNQETQYF
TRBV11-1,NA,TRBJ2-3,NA,TGTGCCAGCAGCGCCCAGGTTGCAGATACGCAGTATTTT,CASSAQVADTQYF
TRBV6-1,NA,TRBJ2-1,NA,TGTGCCAGCAGTCTCCCACCGGGGCGGGACAGAAGCAATGAGCAGTTCTTC,CASSLPPGRDRSNEQFF
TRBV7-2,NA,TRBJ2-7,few,TGTGCCAGCAGCTTAGTGGGGGGGGGCACCTACGAGCAGTACTTC,CASSLVGGGTYEQYF
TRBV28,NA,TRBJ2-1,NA,TGTGCCAGCAGTTTCATAGCGAACAATGAGCAGTTCTTC,CASSFIANNEQFF
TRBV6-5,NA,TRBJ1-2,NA,TGTGCCAGCAGTTACTCGTTCCCCCGGACAGACAACTATGGCTACACCTTC,CASSYSFPRTDNYGYTF
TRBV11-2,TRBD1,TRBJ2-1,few,TGTGCCAGCAGCTCAGGACAGGGGGCTAATATCGAGCAGTTCTTC,CASSSGQGANIEQFF
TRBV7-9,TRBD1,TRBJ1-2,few,TGTGCCAGCAGCGTTCTTGGGACAGCCTACGCTTCCTATGGCTACACCTTC,CASSVLGTAYASYGYTF
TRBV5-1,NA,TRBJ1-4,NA,TGCGCCAGCTCGAAACGTGGGGTAACTAATGAAAAACTGTTTTTT,CASSKRGVTNEKLFF
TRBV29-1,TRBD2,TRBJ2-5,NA,TGCAGCGTTGTGGTAGCGGGGCTGAGAGGAGAGCAGTACTTC,CSVVVAGLRGEQYF
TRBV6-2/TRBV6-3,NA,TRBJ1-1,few,TGTGCCAGCAGTTACCCCGCTCTCGGGGCCACTGAAGCTTTCTTT,CASSYPALGATEAFF
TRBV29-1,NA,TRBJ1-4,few,TGCAGCGTTATCTTCGGGATTGAAAAACTGTTTTTT,CSVIFGIEKLFF
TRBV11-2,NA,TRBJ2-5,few,TGTGCCAGCAGCTCCTTCTACCAAGAGACCCAGTACTTC,CASSSFYQETQYF
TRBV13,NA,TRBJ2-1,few,TGTGCCAGCAGCGCCAGGGTTGAGGGAACCAATGAGCAGTTCTTC,CASSARVEGTNEQFF